This T cell receptor beta chain originates from a study of cytomegalovirus exposure and HLA in healthy donors (dated by TCRdb to 2017 to 2019). About the full investigation: According to an earlier analysis of several hundred of the donors, some 170 million T cells yielded 117 million unique TCR beta sequences and 250 to 350 Gb of sequence data. To predict cytomegalovirus infection status, the study combined high-throughput TCR immunosequencing, statistical association of individual TCRs with disease status, and machine learning. An early release covering some 640 HLA-typed donors comprised approximately 290 gigabases of sequencing data and around 80 million unique TCR sequences. In a later analysis, previously published TCR beta repertoires from 666 donors were re-analyzed and high-resolution HLA genotyping was added so that TCR occurrence patterns could be studied. A separate validation cohort of over a hundred different subjects was used in addition to the approximately 610-subject first cohort. The study profiled the T cell repertoires of around 700 subjects by immunosequencing and related them to cytomegalovirus serostatus. In an earlier analysis of 587 of the donors, high-throughput TCR beta sequencing was used to judge whether each TCR beta V gene segment behaved as functional or pseudogenic. Both class I and class II loci were covered by HLA typing, at four-digit resolution. A later genetic analysis used genome-wide SNP genotypes for about 60% of the roughly 670 donors, treating that subset as a discovery cohort. Roughly 5 DR-DQ haplotypes were handled as single units for association and clustering because linkage in the cohort was strong. Among roughly 370 genotyped donors of the cohort, an average of 235,054 unique TCR beta nucleotide sequences were sequenced per donor, roughly 20% of them non-productive. The number of donors typed differed by locus, with about 629-640 for A, B, C, DRB1 and DQB1, over 500 for DQA1, approximately 580 for DPA1, and over 400 for DPB1. Every repertoire in the discovery cohort had been generated on one and the same sequencing platform. The study aimed to test whether cataloging public T cell receptors could reveal signatures of past pathogen exposure. The genetic ancestry cluster associated with self-reported Caucasian donors included approximately 85% of the approximately 400 genotyped donors. In the later analysis, no new phenotypic data were used to find candidate immune exposures; instead, reliance was placed on TCR beta sequences and their occurrence across donors. Alongside the repertoire data, information on donor age, sex, ethnicity and CMV serostatus was compiled. Study-wide findings and limitations: Compared with the 666-donor mean, donors in an Asian-associated ancestry cluster had fewer N-insertions in productive TCRs, according to a later genetic analysis. In a later analysis, the rate of TCR association differed among HLA loci, with DRB1 alleles having the most associated TCRs and HLA-C alleles having the fewest. This cohort had only TCR beta chains sequenced, and the lack of alpha or paired-chain data limited which features could be detected. Roughly 15 rarely observed V segments, including chromosome 9 orphons, were excluded from the earlier analysis of 550 to 700 of the donors because counts were too low. A later analysis reported that several top co-occurrence clusters appeared linked to parvovirus B19, influenza, CMV and Epstein-Barr virus. A later analysis found that most CMV-associated TCR beta chains appeared HLA-restricted, with HLA associations seemingly driven largely by CMV exposure. The 87-base-pair reads could not distinguish some IMGT-functional V segments, including TRBV6-2 and TRBV6-3, so those segments were excluded. A further reported finding was that TCR beta sequences accurately predicted the HLA-A and HLA-B alleles for most subjects in the first cohort. Correlated functional status among segregating V segments might be attributable to linkage disequilibrium, but an unknown experimental factor could not be ruled out. The study gave a list of around 170 TCR beta chains associated with cytomegalovirus. A few of the identified cytomegalovirus-associated TCR beta chains were confirmed in vitro to be specific for cytomegalovirus antigens. In an earlier analysis of 587 of the donors, most TCR beta V segments were observed in productive rearrangements about 87% or about 30% of the time, broadly matching IMGT annotations. Sequencing depth was assumed to be roughly uniform across donors in the presence/absence analyses, though that assumption may not hold. Assigning TCR associations to individual alleles was difficult when HLA alleles, especially DR and DQ, strongly co-occurred. V-gene and J-gene trimming of TCR beta chains was associated with a missense DCLRE1C variant in a later genetic analysis, and the association was replicated in an independent cohort. A later analysis associated 17,000 or so TCR beta sequences with specific HLA alleles at a false discovery rate of 0.05. Because some donors lacked HLA typing at each locus, the association tests relied only on the typed subset. The authors suggested that the approach could potentially be extended to other disease states and immunological phenotypes. Most TCR sequences were seen in very few donors, while some public TCRs were found in many individuals. The sequencing pipeline was judged likely to have produced a cluster of highly shared sequence variants as a technical artifact. Compared with equally common non-associated chains, HLA-associated TCR beta chains in a later analysis were more clonally expanded and had lower generation probabilities. The classifier was reported to diagnose cytomegalovirus status with high specificity and sensitivity in both the original and validation cohorts. Immune exposure information for the cohort was limited to CMV serostatus.

The cohort comprised several hundred healthy bone marrow donors. At the time of sampling, every cohort member was nominally healthy, though immune exposures that went unrecorded were likely present. The donor was CMV seropositive and belonged to the group of about 290 seropositive cohort members. Each donor provided a peripheral blood sample, and peripheral blood mononuclear cells were used for TCR beta sequencing. The Qiagen DNeasy Blood Extraction Kit was used to extract genomic DNA from the blood cell samples. Comment on this clone: Its antigen is unknown. Base qualities are not provided; no much larger clone lies one nucleotide away.

The receptor library was made with the immunoSEQ multiplex PCR assay. The multiplex PCR relied on a mix of 60 forward primers for TCR Vbeta segments and 13 reverse primers for TCR Jbeta segments. Amplification of the CDR3 region of rearranged TCR beta genes was performed with a multiplex PCR assay on genomic DNA. On the Illumina HiSeq System, the amplified TCR beta libraries were sequenced as 87-base-pair reads. As for how the authors treated the data: Across the 666 repertoires, a later analysis counted tens of millions of unique TCR beta chains, around 10 million of which were shared by at least two donors. Raw reads were error-corrected and collapsed into unique sequences with a nearest-neighbor algorithm that merged closely related sequences to remove PCR and sequencing errors. Alignment of CDR3 sequences to IMGT reference sequences was used to assign V, D and J gene segments. For a sequence to be retained, a match of at least six nucleotides was required to both a V gene segment and a J gene segment. A rearrangement was called productive if the CDR3 had no stop codons and remained in frame with V and J, and every other rearrangement was called non-productive. Following IMGT convention, CDR3 was defined as the stretch from the second conserved V-encoded cysteine up to the conserved J-encoded phenylalanine. The earlier analysis of 500 to 600 of the donors excluded sequences that lacked an unambiguous match to a single V gene segment. An earlier analysis of roughly 590 of the donors called V segments functional above 56.7% productive rearrangements and segregating when the between-donor standard deviation exceeded 5%. A statistical classification framework was built for diagnosing cytomegalovirus status from the catalog of TCR beta chain sequences. V and J gene assignment, in a later analysis, came from comparing TCR nucleotide sequences with IMGT/GENE-DB human TR gene sequences. Using the TCRdist pipeline, a later analysis assigned CDR3 sequences along with most-parsimonious VDJ recombination scenarios. In a later analysis, each TCR beta chain was defined by its CDR3 amino acid sequence together with its V-gene family, and reads without a unique V-gene family were excluded. In a later analysis, 450 to 600 highly shared, low-generation-probability nucleotide sequences were removed to address suspected cross-contamination and a sequencing artifact. A later analysis calculated a clonal expansion index for each public chain from normalized within-repertoire ranks of inferred template counts. In a later analysis, generation probabilities were computed with a VDJ recombination model fitted to out-of-frame rearrangements, and the resulting probabilities were checked against IGoR. In a later analysis, TCR-TCR, TCR-HLA and TCR-CMV co-occurrence was scored with hypergeometric tests, and a repertoire-size bias correction was applied to TCR pairs. To estimate false discovery rates, a later analysis permuted the HLA or CMV assignments 20 times. In a later analysis, co-occurring TCRs were grouped with DBSCAN, and TCRdist sequence similarity was added when clustering was performed within HLA-allele-positive subsets. Repertoires with fewer than 30,000 or more than 120,000 public chains were left out of co-occurrence clustering, as were roughly five repertoires with anomalous nucleotide sharing. TCRdb took over this immuneACCESS table, retaining in-frame rearrangements with V and J assigned. Such tables are incomplete; in checked studies, under half of the missing clones stem from an unresolved V gene, and the remainder is unexplained. V and J calls and clone size follow that table, whereas D and trimming were derived from the DNA. This sample lists around 100,000 clones; about four fifths were detected once. The ten largest clones capture under 4.5% of the sample.

From the cysteine up to the phenylalanine, the CDR3 has a length of 17 residues. Only the CDR3 part of the read is kept: 51 bases, read in frame from the first base. CDR1 and CDR2, per the germline V gene, are SGHAT and FQNNGV. Here V drops 1 base and J drops 6 bases, and the junction holds 12 bases not matched to any gene. The material sequenced was PBMCs. The chain couples TRBV11-2 to TRBJ2-5; 9 of the junction bases match TRBD2. This sequence originates from a female donor in good health and CMV-seropositive. In nucleotide form, the sequence is TGTGCCAGCAGCTTAGCAGCAGCGGGGGGTCTAAGGAAGACCCAGTACTTC. Its product reads: CASSLAAAGGLRKTQYF.